Listed below are T cell receptor beta chains from one sample, sequenced in a study of T cell changes during pregnancy in multiple sclerosis. The assay was immunoSEQ multiplex PCR, and TCRdb's table has in-frame clones only and misses some. The sample contains around 64,000 clones, around nine tenths of which appear only once. Sequenced here: CD4+ T cells from peripheral blood mononuclear cells, sampled after pregnancy. Every receptor here comes from a female donor with multiple sclerosis, enrolled in a pregnancy study. Each CDR3 is given with its conserved first and last residue. The order of the fields is V gene, CDR3 protein.

TRBV6-1,CASSEERSSGNTIYF
TRBV5-6,CASSRTDSYEQYF
TRBV9,CASSRDGTFTGGGYTF
TRBV7-2,CASSTTGRSYEQYF
TRBV19,CASSREAGELFF
TRBV5-1,CASSSRDPTGELFF
TRBV10-3,CAINLGTGRNEQFF
TRBV29-1,CSVDRDRSF
TRBV5-4,CASSSTSWQETQYF
TRBV9,CASSVFPQGPNEKLFF
TRBV7-9,CASSLGGSTGRGYTF
TRBV28,CASTRGTSGMDEQFF
TRBV27,CASVGGTGPYEQYF
TRBV7-3,CASSPGLVAEGQFF
TRBV7-9,CASTKTSGRIYNEQFF
TRBV6-1,CASSETRETQYF
TRBV7-2,CASSRTARTQYF
TRBV18,CASSSLAGGPGEQYF
TRBV27,CASSLWASGTYEQYF
TRBV7-8,CASSSRLAYGYTF
TRBV29-1,CSVSQGWESNVLTF
TRBV28,CASSLTGIEKNIQYF
TRBV10-3,CAIRGGAGVTHEQYF
TRBV5-6,CASSLAGGEKLFF
TRBV2,CASKTSGVTGELFF
TRBV29-1,CSVQGTEAFF
TRBV30,CAWKVAGRVTRYNEQFF
TRBV28,CASSPVGGGTNEQYF
TRBV7-9,CASSRQGRTEAFF
TRBV11-2,CASSRGQGATNEKLFF
TRBV6-5,CASSRDSITGELFF
TRBV11-1,CASSLDSLGEKLFF
TRBV19,CASSFGGSGADTQYF
TRBV7-2,CASSLFRDGYTF
TRBV6-1,CASSEVGATFSGNTIYF
TRBV7-2,CASSQIPMNTEAFF
TRBV7-3,CASSLQTGGYTEAFF
TRBV5-5,CASSWREWSYEQYF
TRBV9,CASSVGLAGGETQYF
TRBV5-1,CASSLLGTGEQETQYF
TRBV7-3,CASSRGTSGRGTGELFF
TRBV28,CATHTGANYGYTF
TRBV5-1,CASSPQGAGNTGELFF
TRBV21-1,CASSNHRHRGSSGNTIYF
TRBV27,CASSRPGQGPSGANVLTF
TRBV29-1,CSVVVNQETQYF
TRBV30,CAWSKAPREQFF
TRBV11-2,CASSLAGGEAFF
TRBV5-1,CASSLRDSLSRPEAFF
TRBV27,CASSSGVSNQPQHF
TRBV15,CATSRERTAQETQYF